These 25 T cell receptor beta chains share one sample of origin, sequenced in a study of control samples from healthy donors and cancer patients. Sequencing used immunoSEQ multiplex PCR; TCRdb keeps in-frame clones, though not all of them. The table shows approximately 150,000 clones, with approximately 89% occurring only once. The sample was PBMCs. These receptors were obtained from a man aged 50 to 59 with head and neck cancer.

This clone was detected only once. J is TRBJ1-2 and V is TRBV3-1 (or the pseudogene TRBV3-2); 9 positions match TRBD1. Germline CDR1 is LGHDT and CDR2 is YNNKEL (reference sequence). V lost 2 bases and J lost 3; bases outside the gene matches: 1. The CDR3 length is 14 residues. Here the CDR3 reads CASSQWDRDYGYTF. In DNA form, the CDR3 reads TGTGCCAGCAGCCAATGGGACAGGGACTATGGCTACACCTTC.

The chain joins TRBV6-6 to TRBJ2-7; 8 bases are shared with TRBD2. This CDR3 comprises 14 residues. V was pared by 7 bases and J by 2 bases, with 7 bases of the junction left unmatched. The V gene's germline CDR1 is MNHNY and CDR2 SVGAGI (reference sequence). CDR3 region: CASTSREGTYEQYF. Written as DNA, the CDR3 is TGTGCCAGCACCTCCCGGGAGGGAACCTACGAGCAGTACTTC.

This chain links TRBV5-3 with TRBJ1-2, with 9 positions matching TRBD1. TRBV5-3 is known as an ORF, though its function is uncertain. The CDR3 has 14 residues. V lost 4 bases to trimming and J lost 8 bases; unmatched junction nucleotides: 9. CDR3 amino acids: CARSHRQGGRGYTF. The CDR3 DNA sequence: TGTGCCAGAAGCCATAGACAGGGGGGTAGGGGCTACACCTTC.

The CDR3 protein is CASSSPGGISTDTQYF. In DNA, the CDR3 is TGTGCCAGCAGTTCCCCAGGGGGGATTAGCACAGATACGCAGTATTTT. V gene TRBV27 combines with J gene TRBJ2-3; TRBD1 might be the D (7 bases). The V end was cut by 4 bases, the J end by 0 bases, with 14 bases between. Germline-derived CDR1 and CDR2 are MNHEY and SMNVEV (reference sequence). The CDR3 is made up of 16 amino acids.

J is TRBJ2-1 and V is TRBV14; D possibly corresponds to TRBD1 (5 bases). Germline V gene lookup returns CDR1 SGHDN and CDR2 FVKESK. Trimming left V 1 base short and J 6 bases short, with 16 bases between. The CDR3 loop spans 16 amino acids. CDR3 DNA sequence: TGTGCCAGCAGCCAAGTGTTATCCCGAAGGGGCAATGAGCAGTTCTTC. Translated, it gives CASSQVLSRRGNEQFF.

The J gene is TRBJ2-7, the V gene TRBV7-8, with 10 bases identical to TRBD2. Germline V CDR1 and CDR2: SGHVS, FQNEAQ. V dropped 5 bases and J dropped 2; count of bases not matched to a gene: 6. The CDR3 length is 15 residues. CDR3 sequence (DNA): TGTGCCAGCAGCCGAGACAGCGGGGGGGCCTACGAGCAGTACTTC. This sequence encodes CASSRDSGGAYEQYF.

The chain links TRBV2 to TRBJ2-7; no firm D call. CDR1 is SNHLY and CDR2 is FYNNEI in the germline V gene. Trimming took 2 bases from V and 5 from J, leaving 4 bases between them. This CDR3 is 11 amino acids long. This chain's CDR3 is CASSELNEQYF. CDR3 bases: TGTGCCAGCAGTGAACTGAACGAGCAGTACTTC.

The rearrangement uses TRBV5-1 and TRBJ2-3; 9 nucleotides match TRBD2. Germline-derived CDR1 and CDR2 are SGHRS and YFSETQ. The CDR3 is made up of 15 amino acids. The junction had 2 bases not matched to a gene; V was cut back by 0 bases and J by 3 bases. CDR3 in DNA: TGCGCCAGCAGCTTGGAGAGCGGGAGGACAGATACGCAGTATTTT. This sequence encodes CASSLESGRTDTQYF.

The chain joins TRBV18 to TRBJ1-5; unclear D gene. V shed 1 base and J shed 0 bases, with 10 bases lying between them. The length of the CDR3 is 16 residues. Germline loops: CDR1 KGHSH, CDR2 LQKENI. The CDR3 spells CASSPREGLSNQPQHF. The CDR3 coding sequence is TGTGCCAGCTCACCACGGGAGGGTCTTAGCAATCAGCCCCAGCATTTT.

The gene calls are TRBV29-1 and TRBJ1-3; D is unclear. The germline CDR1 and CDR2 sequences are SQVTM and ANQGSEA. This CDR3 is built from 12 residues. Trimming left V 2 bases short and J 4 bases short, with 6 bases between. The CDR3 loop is CSVELEGNTIYF. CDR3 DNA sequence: TGCAGCGTTGAACTAGAGGGAAACACCATATATTTT.

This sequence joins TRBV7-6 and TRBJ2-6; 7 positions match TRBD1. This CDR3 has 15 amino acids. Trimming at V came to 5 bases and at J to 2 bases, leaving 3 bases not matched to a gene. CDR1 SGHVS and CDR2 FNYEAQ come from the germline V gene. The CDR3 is CASSPTGAGANVLTF. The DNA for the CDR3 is TGTGCCAGCAGCCCTACAGGGGCTGGGGCCAACGTCCTGACTTTC.

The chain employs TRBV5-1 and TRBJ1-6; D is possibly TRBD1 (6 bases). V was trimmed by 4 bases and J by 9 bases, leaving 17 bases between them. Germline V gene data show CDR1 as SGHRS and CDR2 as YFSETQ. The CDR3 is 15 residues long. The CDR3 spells CASSPFTGIGSPLHF. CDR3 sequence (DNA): TGCGCCAGCAGCCCATTCACAGGGATTGGTTCACCCCTCCACTTT.

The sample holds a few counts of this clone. CDR3 sequence: CASSLGDRPNTEAFF. The DNA of the CDR3 is TGTGCCAGCAGCTTGGGGGACCGACCGAACACTGAAGCTTTCTTT. The chain joins TRBV5-5 to TRBJ1-1, with D possibly matching TRBD1 (5 bases). CDR1 SGHKS and CDR2 YYEKEE come from the germline V gene (reference sequence). The CDR3 loop spans 15 amino acids. V was clipped by 0 bases and J by 1 base, with 10 bases between them.

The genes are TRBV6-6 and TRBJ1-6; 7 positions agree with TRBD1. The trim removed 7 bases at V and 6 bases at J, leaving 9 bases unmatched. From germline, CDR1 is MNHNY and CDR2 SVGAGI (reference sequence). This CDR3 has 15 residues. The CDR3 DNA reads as TGTGCCAGCACCGACAGGGTTTTGTTTAATTCACCCCTCCACTTT. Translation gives CASTDRVLFNSPLHF.

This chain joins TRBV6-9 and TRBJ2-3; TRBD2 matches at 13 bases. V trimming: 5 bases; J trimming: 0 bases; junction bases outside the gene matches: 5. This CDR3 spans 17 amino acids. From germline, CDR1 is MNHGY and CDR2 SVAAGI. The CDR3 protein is CASSQTSGRTSTDTQYF. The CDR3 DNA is TGTGCCAGCAGTCAGACTAGCGGGAGGACGAGCACAGATACGCAGTATTTT.

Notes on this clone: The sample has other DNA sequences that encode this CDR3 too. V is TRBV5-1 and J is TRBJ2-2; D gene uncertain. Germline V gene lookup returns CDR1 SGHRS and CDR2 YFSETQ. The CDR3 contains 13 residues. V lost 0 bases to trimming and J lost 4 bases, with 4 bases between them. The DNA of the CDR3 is TGCGCCAGCAGCTTGGTTGTCACCGGGGAGCTGTTTTTT. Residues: CASSLVVTGELFF.

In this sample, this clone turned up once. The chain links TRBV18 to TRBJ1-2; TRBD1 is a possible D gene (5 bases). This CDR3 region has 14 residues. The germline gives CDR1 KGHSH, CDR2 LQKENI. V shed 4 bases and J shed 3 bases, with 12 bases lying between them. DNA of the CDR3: TGTGCCAGCTCACACGGGGGAATGGACTATGGCTACACCTTC. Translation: CASSHGGMDYGYTF.

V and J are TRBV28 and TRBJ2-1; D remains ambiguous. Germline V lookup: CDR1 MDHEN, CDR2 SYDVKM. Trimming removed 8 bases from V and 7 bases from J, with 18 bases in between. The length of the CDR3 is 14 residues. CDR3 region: CASHLGSGWNEQFF. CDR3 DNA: TGTGCCAGCCATTTAGGGTCCGGGTGGAATGAGCAGTTCTTC.

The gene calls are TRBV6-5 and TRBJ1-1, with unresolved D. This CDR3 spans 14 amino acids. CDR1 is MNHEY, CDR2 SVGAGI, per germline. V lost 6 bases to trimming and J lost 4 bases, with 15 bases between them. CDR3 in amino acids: CASRLEELLTEAFF. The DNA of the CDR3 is TGTGCCAGCAGGTTGGAGGAACTCCTCACTGAAGCTTTCTTT.

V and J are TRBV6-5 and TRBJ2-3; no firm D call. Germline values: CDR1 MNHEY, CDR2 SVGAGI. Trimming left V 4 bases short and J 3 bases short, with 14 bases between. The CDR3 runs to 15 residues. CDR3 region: CASSFRTPDTDTQYF. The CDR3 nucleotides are TGTGCCAGCAGTTTCCGGACCCCGGATACAGATACGCAGTATTTT.

The DNA of the CDR3 is TGTGCCAGCAGCTTTGCTGGCGGGAGATCTAATACGCAGTATTTT. This translates into CASSFAGGRSNTQYF. The V call is TRBV28, the J call TRBJ2-3; 7 bases map to TRBD2. This CDR3 spans 15 amino acids. Trimming cost V 6 bases and J 7 bases; bases outside gene matches: 13. Germline V gene lookup returns CDR1 MDHEN and CDR2 SYDVKM.

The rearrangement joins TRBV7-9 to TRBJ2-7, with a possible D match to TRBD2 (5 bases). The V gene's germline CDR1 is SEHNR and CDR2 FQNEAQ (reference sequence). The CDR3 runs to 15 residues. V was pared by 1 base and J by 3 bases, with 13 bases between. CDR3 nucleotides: TGTGCCAGCAGCTTAGTCCGCGGGCAGAACTACGAGCAGTACTTC. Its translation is CASSLVRGQNYEQYF. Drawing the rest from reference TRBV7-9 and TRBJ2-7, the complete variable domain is DTGVSQNPRHKITKRGQNVTFRCDPISEHNRLYWYRQTLGQGPEFLTYFQNEAQLEKSRLLSDRFSAERPKGSFSTLEIQRTEQGDSAMYLCASSLVRGQNYEQYFGPGTRLTVT.

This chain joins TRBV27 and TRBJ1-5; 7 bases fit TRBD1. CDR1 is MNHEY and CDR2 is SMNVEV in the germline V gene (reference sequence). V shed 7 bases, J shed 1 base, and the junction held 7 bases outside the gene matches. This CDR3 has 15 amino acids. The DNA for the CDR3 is TGTGCCAGCACCCCACAGGGGATGAGCAATCAGCCCCAGCATTTT. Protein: CASTPQGMSNQPQHF.

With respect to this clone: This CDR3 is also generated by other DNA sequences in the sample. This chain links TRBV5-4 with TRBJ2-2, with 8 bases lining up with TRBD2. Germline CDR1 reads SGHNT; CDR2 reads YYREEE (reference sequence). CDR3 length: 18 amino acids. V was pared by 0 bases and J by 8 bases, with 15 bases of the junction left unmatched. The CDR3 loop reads CASSLAPAGVRSGGELFF. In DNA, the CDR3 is TGTGCCAGCAGCTTGGCCCCAGCGGGAGTCCGTTCCGGTGGGGAGCTGTTTTTT.

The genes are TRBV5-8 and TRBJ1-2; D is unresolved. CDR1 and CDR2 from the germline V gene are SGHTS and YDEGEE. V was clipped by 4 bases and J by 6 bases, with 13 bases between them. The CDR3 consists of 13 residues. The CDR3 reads CASSHGSRNGYTF. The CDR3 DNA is TGTGCCAGCAGCCATGGATCGCGGAATGGCTACACCTTC.